These 17 T cell receptor beta chains were sequenced from one sample in a study of regulatory and conventional T cells in RAG deficiency. Assay: immunoSEQ multiplex PCR; the TCRdb copy retains only in-frame clones and omits some. The sample has fewer than 35,000 clones; approximately 91% are singletons. This sample also appeared in a second study, on regulatory T cells. That study adds: Amplification used 52 TRBV primers and 13 TRBJ primers.

The sequencing input was CD8+ T cells sorted from blood. These receptor sequences come from a human donor in good health.

The gene calls are TRBV11-2 and TRBJ1-5, with D possibly matching TRBD1 (6 bases). This CDR3 has 15 amino acids. CDR1 SGHAT and CDR2 FQNNGV come from the germline V gene. Trimming removed 1 base from V and 4 bases from J, with 11 bases in between. The CDR3 nucleotides are TGTGCCAGCAGCTTAGGAGGGGGGGGTAATCAGCCCCAGCATTTT. Protein: CASSLGGGGNQPQHF.

The J gene is TRBJ2-7, the V gene TRBV7-2; D is possibly TRBD1 or TRBD2 (5 bases each). Trimming removed 4 bases at V and 12 bases at J, with 19 bases between. The V gene's germline CDR1 is SGHTA and CDR2 FQGNSA. The CDR3 loop spans 13 amino acids. CDR3: CASSSIQDSRRYF. CDR3 coding DNA: TGTGCCAGCAGCTCCATACAGGACTCCCGGCGGTACTTC.

This clone has only one observation. The CDR3 nucleotides are TGTGCCAGCGGACAGGGAGGCGTTGGAGCTTTCTTT. It translates to CASGQGGVGAFF. The rearrangement links TRBV2 to TRBJ1-1; 8 bases align to TRBD1. This CDR3 region has 12 residues. With V trimmed by 8 bases and J by 10 bases, 9 bases remained unmatched. Germline V lookup: CDR1 SNHLY, CDR2 FYNNEI.

The J gene is TRBJ2-2, the V gene TRBV11-2, with D possibly matching TRBD1 (6 bases). The V gene's germline CDR1 is SGHAT and CDR2 FQNNGV. This CDR3 is built from 17 residues. V was clipped by 1 base and J by 0 bases, with 12 bases between them. CDR3 bases: TGTGCCAGCAGCTTAGCTGGGGGCAGGGCGAACACCGGGGAGCTGTTTTTT. Encoded protein: CASSLAGGRANTGELFF.

The table lists this clone with a count of one. This chain connects TRBV5-1 to TRBJ2-2; D gene unclear. The germline V and J ends were trimmed by 5 bases and 5 bases, with 10 bases remaining between them. The CDR3 runs 13 residues. The germline CDR1 and CDR2 sequences are SGHRS and YFSETQ. For the CDR3, the DNA is TGCGCCAGCAGGGAAGGGTTAACCGGGGAGCTGTTTTTT. Its translation: CASREGLTGELFF.

The chain links TRBV2 to TRBJ2-7, with D hard to call. Germline V CDR1 and CDR2: SNHLY, FYNNEI. The V end lost 0 bases, the J end lost 4 bases, and 22 bases lay between the germline ends. The length of the CDR3 is 18 residues. CDR3 bases: TGTGCCAGCAGTGAAGCGCTTCAGACCCGACGTGTTCGGTACGAGCAGTACTTC. Protein: CASSEALQTRRVRYEQYF. The entire variable domain, with the rest obtained from reference TRBV2 and TRBJ2-7, is as follows: EPEVTQTPSHQVTQMGQEVILRCVPISNHLYFYWYRQILGQKVEFLVSFYNNEISEKSEIFDDQFSVERPDGSNFTLKIRSTKLEDSAMYFCASSEALQTRRVRYEQYFGPGTRLTVT.

This rearrangement joins TRBV4-1 to TRBJ2-3, with D tentatively TRBD1 or TRBD2 (5 bases each). This CDR3 contains 14 residues. Between the trimmed V and J ends, which lost 0 bases and 4 bases, there was a span of 8 bases. Germline lookup yields CDR1 MGHRA and CDR2 YSYEKL. This chain's CDR3 is CASSQDLGADTQYF. CDR3 DNA: TGCGCCAGCAGCCAAGATCTGGGGGCAGATACGCAGTATTTT.

The rearrangement uses TRBV14 and TRBJ2-1, with D tentatively TRBD1 or TRBD2 (5 bases each). V was cut by 3 bases and J by 4 bases, with 16 bases left in between. Germline-derived CDR1 and CDR2 are SGHDN and FVKESK. CDR3 size: 16 residues. The CDR3: CASSHNVGEAYNEQFF. DNA of the CDR3: TGTGCCAGCAGCCATAATGTGGGGGAAGCATACAATGAGCAGTTCTTC. Full variable domain (remainder filled in from reference TRBV14 and TRBJ2-1): EAGVTQFPSHSVIEKGQTVTLRCDPISGHDNLYWYRRVMGKEIKFLLHFVKESKQDESGMPNNRFLAERTGGTYSTLKVQPAELEDSGVYFCASSHNVGEAYNEQFFGPGTRLTVL.

The chain links TRBV7-9 to TRBJ2-2; D is perhaps TRBD2 (6 bases). From germline, CDR1 is SEHNR and CDR2 FQNEAQ (reference sequence). Between the trimmed V and J ends, which lost 2 bases and 6 bases, there was a span of 22 bases. The CDR3 runs to 18 residues. The CDR3 here is CASSLTIRGGNPAGELFF. The CDR3 DNA is TGTGCCAGCAGCTTAACAATACGTGGAGGGAATCCGGCCGGGGAGCTGTTTTTT.

V is TRBV30 and J is TRBJ1-2; 10 positions agree with TRBD1. This CDR3 is 15 amino acids long. V lost 3 bases to trimming and J lost 7 bases; unmatched junction nucleotides: 11. The germline CDR1 and CDR2 sequences are GTSNPN and SVGIG (reference sequence). The CDR3 loop reads CAWSGDRGRGGGYTF. The CDR3 DNA follows: TGTGCCTGGAGCGGAGACAGGGGGCGTGGAGGTGGCTACACCTTC.

V gene TRBV6-1 combines with J gene TRBJ1-1; D unclear. The V end lost 9 bases, the J end lost 0 bases, and 17 bases lay between the germline ends. The CDR3 length is 15 residues. CDR1 and CDR2 from the germline V gene are MNHNS and SASEGT. The CDR3 reads CASGPTISMNTEAFF. The CDR3 DNA reads TGTGCCAGTGGGCCTACGATATCCATGAACACTGAAGCTTTCTTT.

This chain connects TRBV27 to TRBJ2-1, with D unresolved. This CDR3 region has 13 residues. V lost 3 bases, J lost 9 bases, and 12 bases lay in between. The V gene's germline CDR1 is MNHEY and CDR2 SMNVEV (reference sequence). This CDR3 reads CASSLAGTREQFF. DNA of the CDR3: TGTGCCAGCAGTTTGGCCGGAACACGTGAGCAGTTCTTC.

This clone appeared a single time. The chain recombines TRBV7-9 with TRBJ2-1; the D is unclear. V lost 3 bases and J lost 5, with 8 bases in between. The germline V gene has CDR1 SEHNR and CDR2 FQNEAQ (reference sequence). The CDR3 is 13 residues long. CDR3 sequence (DNA): TGTGCCAGCAGCTTTGCCGGAAACAATGAGCAGTTCTTC. It yields the protein CASSFAGNNEQFF.

The rearrangement uses TRBV29-1 and TRBJ2-3, with a weak D call TRBD1 (7 bases). V was cut by 3 bases and J by 5 bases, with 18 bases left in between. CDR1 is SQVTM and CDR2 is ANQGSEA in the germline V gene. CDR3 length: 15 residues. The CDR3: CSVEVLGQGGDTQYF. The CDR3 DNA reads TGCAGCGTTGAGGTCTTGGGGCAGGGGGGAGATACGCAGTATTTT.

The chain employs TRBV10-3 and TRBJ1-4; the D is unclear. Germline CDR1 is ENHRY and CDR2 is SYGVKD. This CDR3 contains 12 residues. The CDR3, as DNA: TGTGCGACTTCTCTTCCAAATGAAAAACTGTTTTTT. Translating gives CATSLPNEKLFF.

The chain couples TRBV29-1 to TRBJ1-2, with 7 bases aligning to TRBD1. The junction had 5 bases not matched to a gene; V was cut back by 7 bases and J by 0 bases. The CDR3 spans 13 residues. Germline V lookup: CDR1 SQVTM, CDR2 ANQGSEA. CDR3 DNA: TGCAGCGCCACGACAGGGTCTAACTATGGCTACACCTTC. It translates to CSATTGSNYGYTF.

This sequence joins TRBV7-2 and TRBJ1-1; possibly TRBD1 for D (5 bases). V dropped 1 base and J dropped 5 bases, with 8 bases sitting between them. In germline, CDR1 is SGHTA, CDR2 FQGNSA. CDR3 size: 13 residues. The DNA of the CDR3 is TGTGCCAGCAGCTTAGTGGGGGTTACTGAAGCTTTCTTT. It is translated as CASSLVGVTEAFF.